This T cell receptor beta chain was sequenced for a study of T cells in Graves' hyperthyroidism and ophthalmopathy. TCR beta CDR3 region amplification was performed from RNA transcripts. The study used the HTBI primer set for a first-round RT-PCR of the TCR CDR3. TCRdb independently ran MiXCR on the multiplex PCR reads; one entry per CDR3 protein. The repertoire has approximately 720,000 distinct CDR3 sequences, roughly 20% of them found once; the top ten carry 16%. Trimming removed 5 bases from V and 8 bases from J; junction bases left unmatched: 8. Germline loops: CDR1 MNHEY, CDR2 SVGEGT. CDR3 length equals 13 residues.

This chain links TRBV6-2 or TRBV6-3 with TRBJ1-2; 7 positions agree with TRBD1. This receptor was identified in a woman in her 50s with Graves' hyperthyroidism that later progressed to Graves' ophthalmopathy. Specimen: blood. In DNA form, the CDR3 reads TGTGCCAGCAGTGACAGACAGGGACTGGGCTACACCTTC. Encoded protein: CASSDRQGLGYTF.